The 7 T cell receptor beta chains reported below all come from one sample, sequenced in a study of blood T cells in healthy people across ages. PCR was performed a second time for roughly 7 to 12 cycles using a sample-barcoded 5' primer and a J-beta primer mix. TCRdb ran MiXCR on the 5' RACE reads and lists one entry per CDR3 protein. The sample consists of about 600,000 distinct CDR3 sequences, 47% of them appearing once. The sample comprised blood. These TCRs come from an elderly man in good health.

The chain employs TRBV20-1 and TRBJ2-2, with TRBD2 identical over 7 bases. The ends lost 2 bases at V and 2 bases at J; junction bases unmatched: 5. The CDR3 is made up of 15 amino acids. From germline, CDR1 is DFQATT and CDR2 SNEGSKA (reference sequence). The CDR3 bases are TGCAGTGCTAGACGATCTAGCGGCAACACCGGGGAGCTGTTTTTT. This encodes CSARRSSGNTGELFF.

This chain uses TRBV12-3 or TRBV12-4 with TRBJ2-1; no clear D. V lost 6 bases, J lost 8 bases, and 14 bases lay in between. The CDR3 has 13 residues. CDR3 DNA sequence: TGTGCCAGCAGCCGCATCCCCGTGGATGAGCAGTTCTTC. Encoded protein: CASSRIPVDEQFF.

The V gene is TRBV29-1, the J gene TRBJ2-3; D could derive from TRBD1 or TRBD2 (5 bases each). Trimming removed 0 bases at V and 5 bases at J, with 9 bases between. The CDR3 length is 13 residues. CDR1 and CDR2 (germline): SQVTM, ANQGSEA. CDR3 amino acids: CSVEEGVGDTQYF. The CDR3 coding sequence is TGCAGCGTTGAAGAGGGGGTCGGAGATACGCAGTATTTT.

This chain uses TRBV7-9 with TRBJ2-7, with 8 bases that match TRBD1. J was trimmed by 7 bases and V by 5 bases; bases with no gene match: 10. Germline V lookup: CDR1 SEHNR, CDR2 FQNEAQ (reference sequence). The length of the CDR3 is 14 residues. The CDR3 DNA is TGTGCCAGCAGCCCCCAGGACAGGGAGTATGAGCAGTACTTC. Protein sequence: CASSPQDREYEQYF. The full variable domain, rest sourced from reference TRBV7-9 and TRBJ2-7, is DTGVSQNPRHKITKRGQNVTFRCDPISEHNRLYWYRQTLGQGPEFLTYFQNEAQLEKSRLLSDRFSAERPKGSFSTLEIQRTEQGDSAMYLCASSPQDREYEQYFGPGTRLTVT.

Only a few counts were recorded for this clonotype. The chain employs TRBV6-1 and TRBJ1-2; TRBD1 matches 7 bases. The CDR3 has 16 residues. J gave up 0 bases and V 1 base, and 5 bases lay outside the gene matches. Per the germline V gene, CDR1 is MNHNS and CDR2 is SASEGT. The CDR3 bases are TGTGCCAGCAGTGAAGGCGGGACAGTAGCTAACTATGGCTACACCTTC. Protein product: CASSEGGTVANYGYTF.

The sample holds one count of this clonotype. The V and J genes are TRBV7-6 and TRBJ2-7; 8 nucleotides match TRBD2. This CDR3 contains 15 residues. CDR1 and CDR2 (germline): SGHVS, FNYEAQ. Trimming removed 4 bases from V and 2 bases from J; junction bases left unmatched: 7. The CDR3 loop reads CASSWREELAYEQYF. CDR3 DNA: TGTGCCAGCAGCTGGCGGGAGGAGTTGGCCTACGAGCAGTACTTC. Variable domain in full (rest from reference TRBV7-6 and TRBJ2-7): GAGVSQSPRYKVTKRGQDVALRCDPISGHVSLYWYRQALGQGPEFLTYFNYEAQQDKSGLPNDRFSAERPEGSISTLTIQRTEQRDSAMYRCASSWREELAYEQYFGPGTRLTVT.

The rearrangement uses TRBV30 and TRBJ2-3; 15 bases line up with TRBD2. This CDR3 region has 15 residues. Germline lookup yields CDR1 GTSNPN and CDR2 SVGIG (reference sequence). The junction had 3 bases not matched to a gene; V was cut back by 6 bases and J by 2 bases. The chain's CDR3 is CACRTSGRATDTQYF. CDR3 in DNA: TGTGCCTGCAGGACTAGCGGGAGGGCCACAGATACGCAGTATTTT. Variable domain in full (rest from reference TRBV30 and TRBJ2-3): SQTIHQWPATLVQPVGSPLSLECTVEGTSNPNLYWYRQAAGRGLQLLFYSVGIGQISSEVPQNLSASRPQDRQFILSSKKLLLSDSGFYLCACRTSGRATDTQYFGPGTRLTVL.